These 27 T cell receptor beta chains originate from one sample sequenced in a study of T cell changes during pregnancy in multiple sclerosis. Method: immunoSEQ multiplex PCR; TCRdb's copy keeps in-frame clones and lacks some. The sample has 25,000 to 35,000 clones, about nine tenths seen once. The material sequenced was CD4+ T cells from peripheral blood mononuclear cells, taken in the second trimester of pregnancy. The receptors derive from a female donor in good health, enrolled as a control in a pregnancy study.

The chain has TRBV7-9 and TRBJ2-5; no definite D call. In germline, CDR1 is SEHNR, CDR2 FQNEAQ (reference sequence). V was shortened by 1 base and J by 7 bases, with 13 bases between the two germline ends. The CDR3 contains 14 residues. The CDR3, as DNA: TGTGCCAGCAGCTTAGTCCCCCAACGAGGGACCCAGTACTTC. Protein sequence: CASSLVPQRGTQYF.

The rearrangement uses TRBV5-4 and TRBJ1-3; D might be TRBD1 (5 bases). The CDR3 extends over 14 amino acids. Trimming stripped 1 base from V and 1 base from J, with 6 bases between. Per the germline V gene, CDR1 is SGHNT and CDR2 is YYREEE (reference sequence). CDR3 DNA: TGTGCCAGCAGCTTGAAGGGGTCTGGAAACACCATATATTTT. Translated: CASSLKGSGNTIYF.

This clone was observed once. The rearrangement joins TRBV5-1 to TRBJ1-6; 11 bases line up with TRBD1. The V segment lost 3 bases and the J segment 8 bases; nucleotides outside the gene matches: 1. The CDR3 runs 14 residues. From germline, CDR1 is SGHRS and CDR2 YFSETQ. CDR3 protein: CASSWGQGDSPLHF. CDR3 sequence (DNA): TGCGCCAGCAGCTGGGGACAGGGGGATTCACCCCTCCACTTT.

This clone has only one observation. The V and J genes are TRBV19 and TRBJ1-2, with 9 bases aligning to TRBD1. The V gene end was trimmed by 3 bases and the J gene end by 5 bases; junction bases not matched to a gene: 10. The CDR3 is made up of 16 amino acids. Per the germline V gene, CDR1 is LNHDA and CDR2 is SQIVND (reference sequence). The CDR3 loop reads CASSIGDRALGYGYTF. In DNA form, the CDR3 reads TGTGCCAGTAGTATTGGGGACAGGGCCCTCGGATATGGCTACACCTTC.

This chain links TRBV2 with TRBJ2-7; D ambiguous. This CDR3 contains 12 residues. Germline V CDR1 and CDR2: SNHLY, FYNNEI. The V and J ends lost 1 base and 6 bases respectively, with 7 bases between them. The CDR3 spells CASSEVGGEQYF. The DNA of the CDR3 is TGTGCCAGCAGTGAAGTAGGCGGCGAGCAGTACTTC.

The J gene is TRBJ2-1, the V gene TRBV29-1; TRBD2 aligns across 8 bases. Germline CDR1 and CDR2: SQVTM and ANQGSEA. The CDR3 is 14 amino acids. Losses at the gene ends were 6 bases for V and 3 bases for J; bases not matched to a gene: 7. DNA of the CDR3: TGCAGCGTGGGCTTAAGCGGGGGCTACAATGAGCAGTTCTTC. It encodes CSVGLSGGYNEQFF.

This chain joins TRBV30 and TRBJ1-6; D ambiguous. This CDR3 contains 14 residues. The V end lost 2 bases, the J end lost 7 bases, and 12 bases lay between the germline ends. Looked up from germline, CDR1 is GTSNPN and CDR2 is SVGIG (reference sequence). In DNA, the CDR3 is TGTGCCTGGAGTAGCATATCCTCCAATTCACCCCTCCACTTT. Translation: CAWSSISSNSPLHF.

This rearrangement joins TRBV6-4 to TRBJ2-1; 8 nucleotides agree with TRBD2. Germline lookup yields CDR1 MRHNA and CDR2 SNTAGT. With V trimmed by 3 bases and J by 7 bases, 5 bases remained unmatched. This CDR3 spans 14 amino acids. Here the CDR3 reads CASSEAGGLNEQFF. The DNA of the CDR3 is TGTGCCAGCAGTGAGGCGGGGGGCCTGAATGAGCAGTTCTTC.

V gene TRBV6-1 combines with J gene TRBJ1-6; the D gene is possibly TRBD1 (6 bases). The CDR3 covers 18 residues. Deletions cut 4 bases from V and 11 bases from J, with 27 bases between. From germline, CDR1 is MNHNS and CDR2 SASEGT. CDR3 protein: CASSAGTRRVQSNPPLHF. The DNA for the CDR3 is TGTGCCAGCAGTGCGGGGACACGGCGAGTACAAAGTAACCCACCCCTCCACTTT.

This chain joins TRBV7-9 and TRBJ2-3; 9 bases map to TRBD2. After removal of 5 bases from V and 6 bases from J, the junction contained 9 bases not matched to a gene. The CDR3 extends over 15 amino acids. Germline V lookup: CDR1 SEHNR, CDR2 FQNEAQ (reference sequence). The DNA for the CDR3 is TGTGCCAGCAGCATACTAGCGGGCGCGAGGGATACGCAGTATTTT. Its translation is CASSILAGARDTQYF.

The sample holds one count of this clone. CDR3 nucleotides: TGCGCCAGCAGAACGACGGGTAACACTGAAGCTTTCTTT. It encodes CASRTTGNTEAFF. The chain is built from TRBV4-3 and TRBJ1-1, with unresolved D. The CDR3 totals 13 residues. Trimming pared 6 bases from V and 2 bases from J, leaving 10 bases between. Germline V gives CDR1 LGHNA, CDR2 YSLEER.

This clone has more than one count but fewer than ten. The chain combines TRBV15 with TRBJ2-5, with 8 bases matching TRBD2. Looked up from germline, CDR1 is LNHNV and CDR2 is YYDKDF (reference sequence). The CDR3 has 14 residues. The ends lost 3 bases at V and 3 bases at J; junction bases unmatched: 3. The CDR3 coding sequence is TGTGCCACCAGCAGTAAGCGGGAGAAAGAGACCCAGTACTTC. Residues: CATSSKREKETQYF.

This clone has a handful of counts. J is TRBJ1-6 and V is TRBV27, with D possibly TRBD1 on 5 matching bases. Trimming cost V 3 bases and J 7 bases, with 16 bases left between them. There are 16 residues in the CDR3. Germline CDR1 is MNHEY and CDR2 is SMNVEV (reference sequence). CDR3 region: CASSFARVGLNSPLHF. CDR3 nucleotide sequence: TGTGCCAGCAGTTTCGCCAGGGTCGGTTTGAATTCACCCCTCCACTTT.

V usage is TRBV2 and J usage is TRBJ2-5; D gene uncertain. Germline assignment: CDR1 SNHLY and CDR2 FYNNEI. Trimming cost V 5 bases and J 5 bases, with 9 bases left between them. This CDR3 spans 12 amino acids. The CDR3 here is CASSPLEETQYF. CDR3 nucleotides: TGTGCCAGCAGTCCCCTCGAGGAGACCCAGTACTTC.

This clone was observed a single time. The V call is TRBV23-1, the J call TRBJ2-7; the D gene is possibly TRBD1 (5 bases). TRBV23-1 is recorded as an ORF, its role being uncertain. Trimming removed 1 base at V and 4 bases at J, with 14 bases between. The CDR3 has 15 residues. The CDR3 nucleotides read TGCGCCAGCAGTCAATTCTTGTCTGGGGCATACGAGCAGTACTTC. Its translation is CASSQFLSGAYEQYF.

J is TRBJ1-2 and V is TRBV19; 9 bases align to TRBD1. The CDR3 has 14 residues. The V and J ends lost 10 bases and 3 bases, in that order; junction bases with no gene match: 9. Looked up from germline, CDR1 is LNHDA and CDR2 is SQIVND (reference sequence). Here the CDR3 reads CATKRDRDYYGYTF. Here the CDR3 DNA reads TGTGCCACCAAACGGGACAGGGACTACTATGGCTACACCTTC.

CDR3 amino acids: CAWSSGGGGYTF. The CDR3 DNA is TGTGCCTGGAGTTCGGGGGGCGGTGGCTACACCTTC. The rearrangement joins TRBV30 to TRBJ1-2; D might be TRBD1 (6 bases). Germline V CDR1 and CDR2: GTSNPN, SVGIG (reference sequence). V lost 2 bases and J 7 bases, leaving 11 bases between the germline ends. This CDR3 is built from 12 residues. The variable domain in full, completed from reference TRBV30 and TRBJ1-2, reads SQTIHQWPATLVQPVGSPLSLECTVEGTSNPNLYWYRQAAGRGLQLLFYSVGIGQISSEVPQNLSASRPQDRQFILSSKKLLLSDSGFYLCAWSSGGGGYTFGSGTRLTVV.

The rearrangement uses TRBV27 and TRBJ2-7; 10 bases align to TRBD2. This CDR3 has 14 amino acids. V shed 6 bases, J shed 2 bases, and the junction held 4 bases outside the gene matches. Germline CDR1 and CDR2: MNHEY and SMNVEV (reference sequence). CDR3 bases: TGTGCCAGCAGGGTAGCGGGAGGCCCCTACGAGCAGTACTTC. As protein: CASRVAGGPYEQYF.

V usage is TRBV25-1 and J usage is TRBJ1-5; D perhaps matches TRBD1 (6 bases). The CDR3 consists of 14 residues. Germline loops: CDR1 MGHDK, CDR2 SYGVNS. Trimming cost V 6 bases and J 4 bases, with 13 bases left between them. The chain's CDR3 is CASRDAGANQPQHF. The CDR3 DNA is TGTGCCAGCAGAGATGCAGGGGCGAATCAGCCCCAGCATTTT.

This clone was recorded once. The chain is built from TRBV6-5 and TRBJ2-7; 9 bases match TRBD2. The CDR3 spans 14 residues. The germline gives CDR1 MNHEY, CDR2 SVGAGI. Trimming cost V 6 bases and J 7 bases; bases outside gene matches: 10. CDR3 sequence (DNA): TGTGCCAGCAGCGCGCGGGCGGGAGGGCGAGAGCAGTACTTC. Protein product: CASSARAGGREQYF.

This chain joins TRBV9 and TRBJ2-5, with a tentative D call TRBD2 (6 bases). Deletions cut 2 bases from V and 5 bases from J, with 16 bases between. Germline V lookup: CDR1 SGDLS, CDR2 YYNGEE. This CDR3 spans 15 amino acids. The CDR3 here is CASSVSGVRGETQYF. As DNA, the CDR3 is TGTGCCAGCAGCGTTTCGGGGGTGAGGGGTGAGACCCAGTACTTC. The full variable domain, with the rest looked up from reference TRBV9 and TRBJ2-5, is DSGVTQTPKHLITATGQRVTLRCSPRSGDLSVYWYQQSLDQGLQFLIQYYNGEERAKGNILERFSAQQFPDLHSELNLSSLELGDSALYFCASSVSGVRGETQYFGPGTRLLVL.

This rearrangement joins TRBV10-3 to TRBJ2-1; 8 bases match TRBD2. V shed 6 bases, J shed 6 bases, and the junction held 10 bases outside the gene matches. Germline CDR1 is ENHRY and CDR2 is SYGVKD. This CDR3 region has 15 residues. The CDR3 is CAISEGTRIGNEQFF. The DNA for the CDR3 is TGTGCCATCAGCGAAGGGACTAGAATCGGCAATGAGCAGTTCTTC.

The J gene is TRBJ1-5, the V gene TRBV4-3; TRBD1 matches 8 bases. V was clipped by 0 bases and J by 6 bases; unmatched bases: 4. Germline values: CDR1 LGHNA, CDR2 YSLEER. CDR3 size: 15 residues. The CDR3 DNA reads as TGCGCCAGCAGCCAAGACAGGGGGCGCGTTCAGCCCCAGCATTTT. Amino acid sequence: CASSQDRGRVQPQHF.

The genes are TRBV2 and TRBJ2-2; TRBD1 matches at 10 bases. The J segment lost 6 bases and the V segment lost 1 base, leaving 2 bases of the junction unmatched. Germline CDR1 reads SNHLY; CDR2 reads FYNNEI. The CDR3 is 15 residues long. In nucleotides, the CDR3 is TGTGCCAGCAGTGAAGGAGGACAGGGGGCCGGGGAGCTGTTTTTT. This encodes CASSEGGQGAGELFF.

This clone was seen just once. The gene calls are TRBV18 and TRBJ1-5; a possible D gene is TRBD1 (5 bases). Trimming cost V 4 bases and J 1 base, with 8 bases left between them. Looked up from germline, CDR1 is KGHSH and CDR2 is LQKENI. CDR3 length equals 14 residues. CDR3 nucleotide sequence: TGTGCCAGCTCACAGGGGCCGAGCAATCAGCCCCAGCATTTT. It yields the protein CASSQGPSNQPQHF.

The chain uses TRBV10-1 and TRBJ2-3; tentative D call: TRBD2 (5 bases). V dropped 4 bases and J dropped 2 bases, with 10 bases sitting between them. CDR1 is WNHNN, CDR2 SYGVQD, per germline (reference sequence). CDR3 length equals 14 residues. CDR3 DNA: TGCGCCAGCAGTGCTAGCCGGGACACAGATACGCAGTATTTT. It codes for CASSASRDTDTQYF.

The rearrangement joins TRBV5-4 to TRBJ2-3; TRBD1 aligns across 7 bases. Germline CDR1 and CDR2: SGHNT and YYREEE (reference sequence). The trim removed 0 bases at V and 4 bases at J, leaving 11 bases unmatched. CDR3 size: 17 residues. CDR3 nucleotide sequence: TGTGCCAGCAGCTTGGCTTTCGGCAGGGGGAACGCAGATACGCAGTATTTT. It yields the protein CASSLAFGRGNADTQYF.